This TCR beta chain is from a study of T cell clonality in common variable immunodeficiency. Study-level findings and limits: Reportedly, TCR beta sequences from common variable immunodeficiency showed fewer deletions and N-nucleotide insertions. CVID subjects had higher TCRbeta clonality than healthy controls, most marked in about a third.

Libraries were prepared by immunoSEQ multiplex PCR; TCRdb keeps only in-frame clonotypes and omits some of them. The sample has approximately 35,000 clones, none seen only once. The CDR3 runs 15 residues. V was shortened by 5 bases and J by 2 bases, with 12 bases between the two germline ends. Germline V CDR1 and CDR2: LNHDA, SQIVND (reference sequence). This clone was picked up many times. Its specificity is not known. The CDR3 end falls 3 residues outside the read, so it is completed with the germline J gene. The origin of this receptor is a human donor with common variable immunodeficiency. What was sequenced was peripheral blood mononuclear cells. The gene calls are TRBV19 and TRBJ2-2, with TRBD2 as a possible D gene (5 bases). The DNA read from the CDR3 is TGTGCCAGTAGTCCCCGGACTGATAACACCGGGGAG. Amino acid sequence: CASSPRTDNTGE. The full CDR3 reads CASSPRTDNTGELFF. The variable domain in full, completed from reference TRBV19 and TRBJ2-2, reads DGGITQSPKYLFRKEGQNVTLSCEQNLNHDAMYWYRQDPGQGLRLIYYSQIVNDFQKGDIAEGYSVSREKKESFPLTVTSAQKNPTAFYLCASSPRTDNTGELFFGEGSRLTVL.